This T cell receptor (beta chain) was sequenced during a study of T cell repertoires in cytomegalovirus infection. Study-wide background: Public TCR beta signatures marked donors with CMV infection and the matching HLA.

V lost 4 bases and J lost 0, with 16 bases in between. CDR3 length equals 15 residues. Germline V gene lookup returns CDR1 DFQATT and CDR2 SNEGSKA (reference sequence). TCRdb independently ran MiXCR on the reads; one entry per CDR3 protein. The sample consists of over 150,000 distinct CDR3 sequences, roughly a sixth of them appearing once. As to this clonotype: The antigen is unknown.

Study-wide findings and caveats: Cumulative frequency (of public TCR beta family members) identified carriers of CMV plus the relevant HLA. HLA-C-restricted CMV clonotypes gave the most frequent clonotype in two of eight donors.

The source is a human donor in good health (CMV status not recorded). Some clones in this sample may be carry-over from other donors' samples. The chain carries TRBV20-1 and TRBJ2-7, with D maybe TRBD1 (6 bases). The specimen sequenced was CD8+ T cells from PBMCs. CDR3 sequence: CSATQWDKSSYEQYF. CDR3 DNA sequence: TGCAGTGCTACCCAGTGGGACAAGTCCTCCTACGAGCAGTACTTC.